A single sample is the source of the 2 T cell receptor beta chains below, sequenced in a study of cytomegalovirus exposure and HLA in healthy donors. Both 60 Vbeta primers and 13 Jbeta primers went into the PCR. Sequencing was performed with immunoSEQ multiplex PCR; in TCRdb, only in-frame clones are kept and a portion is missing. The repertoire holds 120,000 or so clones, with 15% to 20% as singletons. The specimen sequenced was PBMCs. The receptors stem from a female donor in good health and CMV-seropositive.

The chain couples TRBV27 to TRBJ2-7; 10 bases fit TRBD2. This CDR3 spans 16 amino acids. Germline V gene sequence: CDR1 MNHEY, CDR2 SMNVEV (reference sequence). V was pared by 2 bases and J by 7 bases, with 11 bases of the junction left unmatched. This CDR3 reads CASSLVLASGSREQYF. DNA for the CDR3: TGTGCCAGCAGTTTAGTTTTGGCTAGCGGGAGTAGGGAGCAGTACTTC.

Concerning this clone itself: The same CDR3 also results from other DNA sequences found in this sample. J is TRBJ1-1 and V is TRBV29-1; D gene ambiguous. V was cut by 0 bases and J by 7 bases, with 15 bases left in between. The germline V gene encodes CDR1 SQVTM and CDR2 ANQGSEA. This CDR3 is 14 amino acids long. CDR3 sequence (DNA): TGCAGCGTTGAAGATCGGGTAGCCACCGATGAAGCTTTCTTT. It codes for CSVEDRVATDEAFF.